This TCR beta chain was captured by sequencing in a study of cytomegalovirus exposure and HLA in healthy donors. Study overall: Across some 400 genotyped donors, around 82% landed in the Caucasian-associated ancestry cluster.

For this clone: Its antigen remains unidentified.

The germline V gene has CDR1 WSHSY and CDR2 SAAADI. This CDR3 is built from 12 residues. Trimming shortened V by 2 bases and J by 2 bases, and 4 bases separated the two germline ends. General observations from the study: Some V segments could not be told apart, so they were left out, TRBV6-2 and TRBV6-3 among them. Later analysis reportedly placed an Asian-associated ancestry cluster below the approximately 730-donor mean in N-insertions.

Both 60 Vbeta primers and 13 Jbeta primers went into the PCR. Using immunoSEQ multiplex PCR, the repertoire was profiled, and TCRdb retains in-frame clones only, with some absent. Counted here are roughly 190,000 clones, around 87% occurring once; the ten biggest clones make up about 1.7%. The chain employs TRBV10-2 and TRBJ2-7, with D unresolved. The specimen sequenced was PBMCs. The TCR originated in a woman between 18 and 30 years old in good health and CMV-seronegative. CDR3 sequence (DNA): TGCGCCAGCAGTGAGGACACCTACGAGCAGTACTTC. Residues: CASSEDTYEQYF.